This entry features one T cell receptor beta chain sequence. This table comes from immunoSEQ multiplex PCR, and its TCRdb copy is limited to in-frame clones, with some not included. The table has about 120,000 clones, around 89% seen once; the top ten hold 3% to 4%. This sample stems from a study of control samples from healthy donors and cancer patients. This TCR was recovered from a man aged 35-49 years in good health. The sample was blood.

CDR3 sequence (DNA): TGTGCCACCAGTGATCCAGGGAAAGGAAACACCATATATTTT. Protein product: CATSDPGKGNTIYF. This rearrangement joins TRBV24-1 to TRBJ1-3, with D tentatively TRBD1 (5 bases). Germline assignment: CDR1 KGHDR and CDR2 SFDVKD. This CDR3 has 14 amino acids. V dropped 3 bases and J dropped 4 bases, with 9 bases sitting between them.